The 26 T cell receptor beta chains in this list originate from one sample, sequenced in a study of cytomegalovirus exposure and HLA in healthy donors. The PCR had 60 Vbeta and 13 Jbeta primers. Sequencing was performed with immunoSEQ multiplex PCR; in TCRdb, only in-frame clones are kept and a portion is missing. The sample includes approximately 100,000 clones, more than 55% of them seen just once. The sequencing input was PBMCs. All receptors come from a human donor in good health.

This clone came up once. The genes are TRBV13 and TRBJ2-3, with 12 bases fitting TRBD2. The J segment lost 5 bases and the V segment lost 4 bases, leaving 7 bases of the junction unmatched. The CDR3 has 16 amino acids. CDR1 PRHDT and CDR2 FYEKMQ come from the germline V gene (reference sequence). The CDR3 sequence is CASSSSSGGALDTQYF. The CDR3 nucleotides read TGTGCCAGCAGCTCCTCTAGCGGGGGGGCTTTAGATACGCAGTATTTT.

The rearrangement joins TRBV10-3 to TRBJ2-1; 14 bases fit TRBD2. Germline loops: CDR1 ENHRY, CDR2 SYGVKD. This CDR3 spans 15 amino acids. Trimming cost V 6 bases and J 4 bases; bases outside gene matches: 2. In nucleotides, the CDR3 is TGTGCCATCAGGGGGACTAGCGGGGGTTACAATGAGCAGTTCTTC. Encoded protein: CAIRGTSGGYNEQFF.

The chain joins TRBV30 to TRBJ2-3, with 8 positions matching TRBD2. V was pared by 4 bases and J by 8 bases, with 14 bases of the junction left unmatched. The CDR3 totals 15 residues. The V gene's germline CDR1 is GTSNPN and CDR2 SVGIG (reference sequence). CDR3 in DNA: TGTGCCTGGAATCCGAGCGGGGGCCTACACGTTACGCAGTATTTT. Its translation: CAWNPSGGLHVTQYF.

The rearrangement links TRBV7-8 to TRBJ1-2; TRBD1 matches at 10 bases. Germline CDR1 reads SGHVS; CDR2 reads FQNEAQ. This CDR3 spans 15 amino acids. After removal of 2 bases from V and 9 bases from J, the junction contained 9 bases not matched to a gene. CDR3: CASSLSEATGGRYTF. DNA for the CDR3: TGTGCCAGCAGCTTAAGTGAGGCGACAGGGGGCCGCTACACCTTC.

The gene calls are TRBV30 and TRBJ2-3; D is perhaps TRBD2 (5 bases). The CDR3 covers 14 residues. V shed 1 base and J shed 2 bases, with 10 bases lying between them. Germline V lookup: CDR1 GTSNPN, CDR2 SVGIG (reference sequence). The CDR3 coding sequence is TGTGCCTGGAGTGGCGGGTTTACCACAGATACGCAGTATTTT. Protein sequence: CAWSGGFTTDTQYF. The full variable domain, with the rest looked up from reference TRBV30 and TRBJ2-3, is SQTIHQWPATLVQPVGSPLSLECTVEGTSNPNLYWYRQAAGRGLQLLFYSVGIGQISSEVPQNLSASRPQDRQFILSSKKLLLSDSGFYLCAWSGGFTTDTQYFGPGTRLTVL.

The rearrangement uses TRBV4-2 and TRBJ2-1; D perhaps matches TRBD2 (6 bases). V lost 1 base and J 9 bases, leaving 10 bases between the germline ends. The germline V gene encodes CDR1 LGHNA and CDR2 YNFKEQ. The CDR3 is 13 residues long. CDR3 bases: TGTGCCAGCAGCCAAGTGGGGGGTGGTGAGCAGTTCTTC. Its translation: CASSQVGGGEQFF.

The J gene is TRBJ2-5, the V gene TRBV6-6, with 12 bases matching TRBD2. V lost 5 bases and J lost 2; bases outside the gene matches: 3. This CDR3 has 15 amino acids. The germline gives CDR1 MNHNY, CDR2 SVGAGI (reference sequence). CDR3 sequence reads: CASSRLAGGQETQYF. CDR3 sequence (DNA): TGTGCCAGCAGTCGGCTAGCGGGGGGGCAAGAGACCCAGTACTTC.

The chain links TRBV7-3 to TRBJ2-2, with D possibly TRBD1 on 5 matching bases. This CDR3 is built from 16 residues. The germline V gene has CDR1 SGHTA and CDR2 FQGTGA. V was cut by 1 base and J by 7 bases, with 16 bases left in between. The CDR3 loop is CASSLMSGREYGELFF. The CDR3, as DNA: TGTGCCAGCAGCTTAATGTCCGGCAGGGAATACGGGGAGCTGTTTTTT.

The genes are TRBV11-1 and TRBJ1-2; D perhaps matches TRBD1 (5 bases). Germline V CDR1 and CDR2: SGHAT, FQDESV (reference sequence). V lost 0 bases and J lost 6, with 8 bases in between. The length of the CDR3 is 13 residues. The DNA of the CDR3 is TGTGCCAGCAGCTTAGCGAGGACACATGGCTACACCTTC. This translates into CASSLARTHGYTF. Full variable domain (outside the CDR3, taken from reference TRBV11-1 and TRBJ1-2): EAEVAQSPRYKITEKSQAVAFWCDPISGHATLYWYRQILGQGPELLVQFQDESVVDDSQLPKDRFSAERLKGVDSTLKIQPAELGDSAMYLCASSLARTHGYTFGSGTRLTVV.

The chain uses TRBV19 and TRBJ1-2, with TRBD1 as a possible D gene (5 bases). Looked up from germline, CDR1 is LNHDA and CDR2 is SQIVND (reference sequence). V lost 7 bases and J 2 bases, leaving 14 bases between the germline ends. The CDR3 sequence is 14 residues long. The CDR3 here is CASTTGTGNYGYTF. CDR3 in DNA: TGTGCCAGTACCACAGGAACTGGAAACTATGGCTACACCTTC.

The chain uses TRBV4-2 and TRBJ2-7, with D maybe TRBD1 (5 bases). CDR1 LGHNA and CDR2 YNFKEQ come from the germline V gene. V was shortened by 1 base and J by 6 bases, with 16 bases between the two germline ends. CDR3 length: 15 residues. As DNA, the CDR3 is TGTGCCAGCAGCCAAGTTGAAAATGGGGCCCCCGAGCAGTACTTC. Its protein is CASSQVENGAPEQYF.

The chain recombines TRBV30 with TRBJ1-5; 8 bases line up with TRBD1. CDR1 is GTSNPN and CDR2 is SVGIG in the germline V gene (reference sequence). V was pared by 8 bases and J by 7 bases, with 10 bases of the junction left unmatched. The CDR3 has 13 residues. CDR3 coding DNA: TGTGCCCTTGGACAGGGTAGGGGCCAGCCCCAGCATTTT. Translating it yields CALGQGRGQPQHF. The full variable domain, in which reference TRBV30 and TRBJ1-5 provide the parts outside the CDR3, is SQTIHQWPATLVQPVGSPLSLECTVEGTSNPNLYWYRQAAGRGLQLLFYSVGIGQISSEVPQNLSASRPQDRQFILSSKKLLLSDSGFYLCALGQGRGQPQHFGDGTRLSIL.

The rearrangement uses TRBV6-5 and TRBJ1-4; TRBD1 matches 9 bases. The CDR3 consists of 15 residues. Germline CDR1 reads MNHEY; CDR2 reads SVGAGI. V lost 4 bases, J lost 1 base, and 1 base stayed unmatched. The CDR3 sequence: CASSWGQGTNEKLFF. CDR3 in DNA: TGTGCCAGCAGTTGGGGACAGGGAACTAATGAAAAACTGTTTTTT.

V is TRBV11-3 and J is TRBJ2-7; unclear D gene. V was shortened by 5 bases and J by 3 bases, with 17 bases between the two germline ends. This CDR3 region has 15 residues. CDR1 SGHNT and CDR2 YENEEA come from the germline V gene. The CDR3 sequence is CASSNGAQPLYEQYF. CDR3 bases: TGTGCCAGCAGCAATGGCGCACAGCCCCTCTACGAGCAGTACTTC.

The chain is built from TRBV6-5 and TRBJ1-2; 9 nucleotides align to TRBD1. CDR1 MNHEY and CDR2 SVGAGI come from the germline V gene. The V and J ends lost 6 bases and 4 bases, in that order; junction bases with no gene match: 6. CDR3 length: 14 residues. The CDR3 nucleotides are TGTGCCAGCAGCCCGGGACAGGGCCCCTATGGCTACACCTTC. Its translation is CASSPGQGPYGYTF.

This clone turned up a few times. V is TRBV16 and J is TRBJ1-5, with TRBD1 identical over 7 bases. Trimming at V came to 0 bases and at J to 8 bases, leaving 13 bases not matched to a gene. The CDR3 length is 17 residues. Germline CDR1 is KGHSY and CDR2 is FQNENV. CDR3 sequence (DNA): TGTGCCAGCAGCCAATCGATTTTGACGGACAGGAATAAGCCCCAGCATTTT. This gives the protein CASSQSILTDRNKPQHF.

This clone came up a few times. The V call is TRBV7-6, the J call TRBJ2-7; a weak D match, TRBD1 (7 bases). CDR1 and CDR2 (germline): SGHVS, FNYEAQ. V lost 0 bases and J 5 bases, leaving 17 bases between the germline ends. CDR3 length: 16 amino acids. CDR3 protein: CASSLASGRGRNEQYF. The CDR3, as DNA: TGTGCCAGCAGCTTAGCTAGTGGCAGGGGGAGGAACGAGCAGTACTTC.

V is TRBV5-1 and J is TRBJ2-7, with 11 nucleotides matching TRBD2. The germline CDR1 and CDR2 sequences are SGHRS and YFSETQ. CDR3 length equals 14 residues. Trimming took 4 bases from V and 2 from J; bases not matched to a gene: 2. CDR3 in amino acids: CASSDSGGAYEQYF. The CDR3, as DNA: TGCGCCAGCAGCGATAGCGGGGGGGCCTACGAGCAGTACTTC.

The chain employs TRBV7-8 and TRBJ1-1; D unclear. The germline gives CDR1 SGHVS, CDR2 FQNEAQ. CDR3 length: 11 residues. V lost 11 bases and J 1 base, leaving 8 bases between the germline ends. In nucleotides, the CDR3 is TGTGCCGCGGGGAAGAACACTGAAGCTTTCTTT. Residues: CAAGKNTEAFF.

There are a few counts of this clone. This rearrangement joins TRBV7-2 to TRBJ1-1; 8 positions agree with TRBD1. Unmatched junction bases numbered 3, after V lost 2 bases and J lost 4 bases. This CDR3 is built from 14 residues. Per germline, CDR1 SGHTA and CDR2 FQGNSA. This CDR3 reads CASSLPGGLTEAFF. The DNA of the CDR3 is TGTGCCAGCAGCTTACCAGGGGGCCTCACTGAAGCTTTCTTT.

The chain uses TRBV7-2 and TRBJ2-3; 15 positions agree with TRBD2. Trimming removed 7 bases from V and 6 bases from J; junction bases left unmatched: 8. Germline CDR1 is SGHTA and CDR2 is FQGNSA. The length of the CDR3 is 16 residues. The CDR3 DNA sequence: TGTGCCAGCACTTGGACTAGCGGGGGGGATACGGATACGCAGTATTTT. It codes for CASTWTSGGDTDTQYF.

The rearrangement uses TRBV7-9 and TRBJ2-1; 7 bases fit TRBD1. J was trimmed by 7 bases and V by 1 base; bases with no gene match: 10. Germline values: CDR1 SEHNR, CDR2 FQNEAQ (reference sequence). The CDR3 is 16 residues long. The CDR3 protein is CASSLVEGQVKNEQFF. CDR3 nucleotide sequence: TGTGCCAGCAGCTTAGTAGAAGGACAGGTGAAAAATGAGCAGTTCTTC.

The chain links TRBV18 to TRBJ1-3; D call uncertain. Trimming took off 6 bases at V and 0 bases at J, with 15 bases between the two ends. Germline V gene lookup returns CDR1 KGHSH and CDR2 LQKENI. The CDR3 loop spans 16 amino acids. CDR3 protein: CASSPDGEGSGNTIYF. The DNA of the CDR3 is TGTGCCAGCTCTCCCGACGGGGAAGGCTCTGGAAACACCATATATTTT.

This clone was picked up a small number of times. V is TRBV6-5 and J is TRBJ2-3; 9 nucleotides agree with TRBD2. Trimming at V came to 2 bases and at J to 4 bases, leaving 7 bases not matched to a gene. CDR3 length: 16 amino acids. CDR1 and CDR2 from the germline V gene are MNHEY and SVGAGI. CDR3 residues: CASSYRAGGNPDTQYF. In nucleotides, the CDR3 is TGTGCCAGCAGTTACCGCGCGGGGGGGAACCCAGATACGCAGTATTTT.

The chain is built from TRBV19 and TRBJ1-4, with a possible D match to TRBD1 (5 bases). The CDR3 extends over 16 amino acids. The ends were cut back, 4 bases at V and 8 bases at J, with 20 bases in the middle. Per the germline V gene, CDR1 is LNHDA and CDR2 is SQIVND (reference sequence). In DNA form, the CDR3 reads TGTGCCAGTAGTACACCTCTGGACCTGGGGCGGGAAAAACTGTTTTTT. Translating gives CASSTPLDLGREKLFF. The complete variable domain, with remaining parts taken from reference TRBV19 and TRBJ1-4, reads DGGITQSPKYLFRKEGQNVTLSCEQNLNHDAMYWYRQDPGQGLRLIYYSQIVNDFQKGDIAEGYSVSREKKESFPLTVTSAQKNPTAFYLCASSTPLDLGREKLFFGSGTQLSVL.

The gene calls are TRBV7-9 and TRBJ2-1; D is perhaps TRBD2 (6 bases). CDR1 is SEHNR, CDR2 FQNEAQ, per germline (reference sequence). Between the trimmed V and J ends, which lost 3 bases and 9 bases, there was a span of 9 bases. The CDR3 consists of 12 residues. CDR3 sequence: CASSFIAVEQFF. The CDR3 DNA reads as TGTGCCAGCAGCTTTATAGCGGTTGAGCAGTTCTTC. Full variable domain (outside the CDR3, taken from reference TRBV7-9 and TRBJ2-1): DTGVSQNPRHKITKRGQNVTFRCDPISEHNRLYWYRQTLGQGPEFLTYFQNEAQLEKSRLLSDRFSAERPKGSFSTLEIQRTEQGDSAMYLCASSFIAVEQFFGPGTRLTVL.